This T cell receptor beta chain was recovered during a study of blood T cell repertoires in COVID-19 (dated by TCRdb to 2020 to 2021). Regarding the complete study: The collaborator samples originated in the United States, Italy and Spain and spanned the acute and convalescent phases of COVID-19. The repertoires were released in a freely available public database meant as a resource for research on the immune response to SARS-CoV-2. Nearly every sample came with metadata listing a de-identified subject ID, COVID-19 status, age in years and sex. The samples were drawn from two sources: the first 160 participants of the ongoing ImmuneRACE study, and 1,254 subjects contributed by 6 global collaborators. The material from the prospective study consisted of cDNA or gDNA derived from T cells, B-cell-depleted T cells, or PBMCs. Subjects who had been exposed to COVID-19, were actively infected with it, or had recovered from it provided the deeply sampled blood TCRbeta repertoires that made up the dataset. Where available, HLA class I and class II types were obtained from metadata supplied by the sample provider rather than from assay-based typing. Overall study results and their limits: Clinical and demographic metadata were provided uncurated, with the amount varying by source and participant.

As to this clone: The target of this receptor is not known. Base qualities are not at hand, and no much larger clone is one base apart.

In Seattle, one collaborating source enrolled patients while the infection was active and tracked those patients longitudinally over the course of disease. Collaborating institutions collected whole blood in K2EDTA tubes following their own protocols. For TCRbeta analysis, collaborator samples were shipped as frozen whole blood, as isolated PBMCs, or as DNA extracted from either sample type. TCRbeta CDR3 regions were amplified from genomic DNA using the immunoSEQ Assay, a bias-controlled multiplex PCR. In the authors' own workflow: Nucleated cell counts per sample were estimated from amplification of reference gene primers within the assay. Sequence reads were collapsed and filtered to measure the absolute abundance of every unique TCRbeta CDR3 rearrangement. For each sample, productive Simpson clonality was calculated as the square root of Simpson's diversity index across productive rearrangements. The source is immuneACCESS, and TCRdb retained only in-frame sequences with V and J called. Part of the clones is not carried over; for the studies checked, unresolved V genes explain less than half of this, and the remainder is unexplained. V and J calls and clone size are given by that table; D and trimming were obtained from the DNA. This sample has about 56,000 clones in its table, and 72% of those were observed once. The top ten clonotypes cover around 5.1% of the sample.

V loses 6 bases, J loses 12 bases, and the germline ends lie 21 bases apart. The cysteine opens and the phenylalanine closes a CDR3 of 14 amino acids. Only the CDR3 portion is preserved as DNA: 42 bases, with reading frame beginning at the first base. From the germline V gene (reference sequence), CDR1 is LNHDA and CDR2 is SQIVND. The chain joins TRBV19 to TRBJ2-1; TRBD1 is a weak D gene call, 8 bases matching. This sequence was found in a woman in her seventies with COVID-19, enrolled during active disease. The sample taken for sequencing was peripheral blood. In nucleotide form, the sequence is TGTGCCAGTAGCCCCGCCTGGACAGGGAGGGGGCAGTTCTTC. Its protein product is CASSPAWTGRGQFF. Extended through the reference TRBV19 and TRBJ2-1 proteins, this CDR3 yields the full variable domain: DGGITQSPKYLFRKEGQNVTLSCEQNLNHDAMYWYRQDPGQGLRLIYYSQIVNDFQKGDIAEGYSVSREKKESFPLTVTSAQKNPTAFYLCASSPAWTGRGQFFGPGTRLTVL.